Shown below are 21 T cell receptor beta chains from a single sample sequenced in a study of T cells in Graves' hyperthyroidism and ophthalmopathy. Amplified TCR beta CDR3 regions came from RNA transcripts. The HTBI set primed first-round TCR CDR3 RT-PCR. MiXCR, run by TCRdb on the multiplex PCR reads, gives a single entry per CDR3 protein. The table includes hundreds of thousands of distinct CDR3 sequences, roughly a sixth detected once. Sequencing was performed on blood. The receptor set was obtained from a woman between 40 and 55 years old with Graves' ophthalmopathy.

This clonotype occurred a few times. The rearrangement links TRBV5-1 to TRBJ2-3; TRBD2 aligns across 10 bases. The CDR3 is 15 amino acids. Germline V CDR1 and CDR2: SGHRS, YFSETQ. V trimming: 4 bases; J trimming: 5 bases; junction bases outside the gene matches: 7. CDR3 amino acids: CASSGAGGTGDTQYF. In DNA form, the CDR3 reads TGCGCCAGCAGCGGAGCGGGGGGGACGGGAGATACGCAGTATTTT.

Concerning this clonotype: A much bigger clone sits one base away, suggesting this may be a read error. The rearrangement uses TRBV6-2 or TRBV6-3 and TRBJ2-7; no clear D gene. The CDR3 is 15 amino acids. CDR1 and CDR2 from the germline V gene are MNHEY and SVGEGT. This chain's CDR3 is CVSRLFDVSSYEQYF. The CDR3 nucleotides read TGTGTCAGCAGACTTTTTGACGTGAGCTCCTACGAGCAGTACTTC.

The CDR3 spells CASSYSIGFSYEQYF. The CDR3 nucleotides read TGTGCCAGCAGTTACTCGATAGGTTTCTCCTACGAGCAGTACTTC. This chain joins TRBV6-5 and TRBJ2-7; D unresolved. This CDR3 has 15 residues. Germline CDR1 MNHEY, CDR2 SVGAGI. The ends were cut back, 0 bases at V and 0 bases at J, with 9 bases in the middle.

This chain connects TRBV4-2 to TRBJ2-2; 10 nucleotides line up with TRBD2. Germline CDR1 and CDR2: LGHNA and YNFKEQ. This CDR3 has 16 amino acids. J was trimmed by 5 bases and V by 4 bases; bases with no gene match: 7. The CDR3 sequence: CASSPGLAEETGELFF. CDR3 sequence (DNA): TGTGCCAGCAGCCCCGGACTAGCGGAAGAGACCGGGGAGCTGTTTTTT.

Ten or more counts support this clonotype. The CDR3 bases are TGTGCCAGCAGTCGACAGGGACAAGAGACCCAGTACTTC. Protein sequence: CASSRQGQETQYF. The chain carries TRBV12-3 or TRBV12-4 and TRBJ2-5; 7 bases agree with TRBD1. With V trimmed by 5 bases and J by 2 bases, 2 bases remained unmatched. The CDR3 loop spans 13 amino acids.

The J gene is TRBJ1-2, the V gene TRBV30; D is unclear. Germline CDR1 is GTSNPN and CDR2 is SVGIG (reference sequence). The CDR3 spans 12 residues. V shed 5 bases and J shed 7 bases, with 14 bases lying between them. The CDR3 loop reads CAWGAGYGGYTF. CDR3 bases: TGTGCCTGGGGCGCTGGATACGGTGGCTACACCTTC.

A few counts support this clonotype. V usage is TRBV7-9 and J usage is TRBJ1-3; D is perhaps TRBD1 (5 bases). The CDR3 sequence is 18 residues long. The ends were cut back, 8 bases at V and 4 bases at J, with 27 bases in the middle. From germline, CDR1 is SEHNR and CDR2 FQNEAQ (reference sequence). CDR3 sequence reads: CASAPRVSGTNLGNTIYF. The CDR3 nucleotides are TGTGCCAGCGCCCCCCGCGTCTCCGGGACGAATTTAGGAAACACCATATATTTT.

This clonotype was seen ten or more times. The chain recombines TRBV10-3 with TRBJ2-7, with 10 bases lining up with TRBD2. This CDR3 is built from 14 residues. After removal of 5 bases from V and 3 bases from J, the junction contained 4 bases not matched to a gene. Germline V gene sequence: CDR1 ENHRY, CDR2 SYGVKD. CDR3 nucleotide sequence: TGTGCCATCAGTAGCGGGAGGGACCGCTACGAGCAGTACTTC. This codes for CAISSGRDRYEQYF.

V gene TRBV24-1 combines with J gene TRBJ2-3; no reliable D call. This CDR3 has 18 residues. Trimming shortened V by 4 bases and J by 0 bases, and 19 bases separated the two germline ends. Germline CDR1 reads KGHDR; CDR2 reads SFDVKD. The CDR3 coding sequence is TGTGCCACCAGTGACCGCTCGTTTGAAGGCGCTAGCACAGATACGCAGTATTTT. It codes for CATSDRSFEGASTDTQYF.

The chain uses TRBV2 and TRBJ2-2; 7 bases align to TRBD2. CDR1 is SNHLY, CDR2 FYNNEI, per germline. Unmatched junction bases numbered 8, after V lost 9 bases and J lost 4 bases. The CDR3 is made up of 14 amino acids. Here the CDR3 DNA reads TGTGCCAGTTTCGGGGGGTTCGTCACCGGGGAGCTGTTTTTT. Protein product: CASFGGFVTGELFF.

The gene calls are TRBV20-1 and TRBJ1-4; no firm D call. The V gene lost 0 bases and the J gene lost 8 bases, with 4 bases spanning the gap. The germline V gene encodes CDR1 DFQATT and CDR2 SNEGSKA (reference sequence). This CDR3 contains 11 residues. This chain's CDR3 is CSARDHEKLFF. CDR3 nucleotides: TGCAGTGCTAGAGATCACGAAAAACTGTTTTTT.

This clonotype was observed many times. This sequence joins TRBV18 and TRBJ1-6; D is undetermined. The V end was cut by 2 bases, the J end by 6 bases, with 5 bases between. The CDR3 consists of 13 residues. Per the germline V gene, CDR1 is KGHSH and CDR2 is LQKENI. The CDR3 DNA follows: TGTGCCAGCTCACCAGGGTCTAATTCACCCCTCCACTTT. Its translation: CASSPGSNSPLHF.

The table lists this clonotype with many counts. This chain links TRBV27 with TRBJ1-3; no clear D. Germline V gene lookup returns CDR1 MNHEY and CDR2 SMNVEV (reference sequence). With 5 bases removed from V and 2 bases from J, the gap between germline ends came to 16 bases. CDR3 length equals 16 residues. This CDR3 reads CASSPLSKVPGNTIYF. CDR3 DNA sequence: TGTGCCAGCAGTCCCTTGTCGAAAGTACCTGGAAACACCATATATTTT.

This clonotype has at least ten counts. The chain couples TRBV28 to TRBJ2-3, with 7 bases aligning to TRBD1. V shed 3 bases, J shed 0 bases, and the junction held 6 bases outside the gene matches. Germline V gene data show CDR1 as MDHEN and CDR2 as SYDVKM. The CDR3 contains 16 residues. For the CDR3, the DNA is TGTGCCAGCAGTTTTTGGGACAGAGCTAGCACAGATACGCAGTATTTT. Translated: CASSFWDRASTDTQYF.

In its sample, this clonotype was seen many times. The V and J genes are TRBV20-1 and TRBJ1-1; tentatively, D is TRBD1 (5 bases). CDR1 and CDR2 from the germline V gene are DFQATT and SNEGSKA (reference sequence). The CDR3 covers 11 residues. V lost 2 bases, J lost 5 bases, and 6 bases lay in between. Here the CDR3 DNA reads TGCAGTGCTAGAAAGGGGACTGAAGCTTTCTTT. This codes for CSARKGTEAFF.

This clonotype has at least ten counts. J is TRBJ2-1 and V is TRBV2; TRBD2 agrees at 9 bases. Germline V CDR1 and CDR2: SNHLY, FYNNEI. The CDR3 totals 15 residues. V was clipped by 4 bases and J by 5 bases; unmatched bases: 6. CDR3 sequence: CASSAGTSSDNEQFF. DNA for the CDR3: TGTGCCAGCAGTGCCGGGACTAGCTCAGACAATGAGCAGTTCTTC.

The chain is built from TRBV9 and TRBJ2-5; the D gene is possibly TRBD1 (5 bases). The CDR3 has 16 residues. Per the germline V gene, CDR1 is SGDLS and CDR2 is YYNGEE. The germline V and J ends were trimmed by 0 bases and 5 bases, with 17 bases remaining between them. This CDR3 reads CASSVGFGSAGETQYF. In DNA, the CDR3 is TGTGCCAGCAGCGTAGGGTTCGGGTCTGCAGGGGAGACCCAGTACTTC.

This clonotype has ten or more counts. This chain links TRBV11-3 with TRBJ2-1; unclear D gene. Looked up from germline, CDR1 is SGHNT and CDR2 is YENEEA. This CDR3 contains 15 residues. Trimming took 0 bases from V and 5 from J, leaving 11 bases between them. DNA of the CDR3: TGTGCCAGCAGCTTAGATGTGGGCGTCCACAATGAGCAGTTCTTC. The encoded protein is CASSLDVGVHNEQFF.

This clonotype was picked up many times. The chain is built from TRBV2 and TRBJ2-1; the D is unclear. The CDR3 is 13 amino acids. The V gene's germline CDR1 is SNHLY and CDR2 FYNNEI. Trimming cost V 8 bases and J 3 bases, with 11 bases left between them. The DNA of the CDR3 is TGTGCCAGCGCCCAATCCGGCTACAATGAGCAGTTCTTC. Its protein is CASAQSGYNEQFF. Full variable domain (missing parts from reference TRBV2 and TRBJ2-1): EPEVTQTPSHQVTQMGQEVILRCVPISNHLYFYWYRQILGQKVEFLVSFYNNEISEKSEIFDDQFSVERPDGSNFTLKIRSTKLEDSAMYFCASAQSGYNEQFFGPGTRLTVL.

This clonotype was observed at least ten times. The chain joins TRBV6-2 or TRBV6-3 to TRBJ2-7; TRBD1 matches 9 bases. The CDR3 contains 14 residues. Per germline, CDR1 MNHEY and CDR2 SVGEGT. V was clipped by 7 bases and J by 3 bases; unmatched bases: 7. CDR3 bases: TGTGCCAGCACCAAACGGGACAGGGTCTACGAGCAGTACTTC. As protein: CASTKRDRVYEQYF.

This CDR3 reads CASSPPMGGGEKLFF. The CDR3 DNA reads TGTGCCAGCTCACCACCGATGGGAGGAGGTGAAAAACTGTTTTTT. The rearrangement joins TRBV18 to TRBJ1-4; unclear D gene. V was shortened by 0 bases and J by 7 bases, with 12 bases between the two germline ends. In germline, CDR1 is KGHSH, CDR2 LQKENI. This CDR3 has 15 amino acids. Filled out from reference TRBV18 and TRBJ1-4, the complete variable domain reads NAGVMQNPRHLVRRRGQEARLRCSPMKGHSHVYWYRQLPEEGLKFMVYLQKENIIDESGMPKERFSAEFPKEGPSILRIQQVVRGDSAAYFCASSPPMGGGEKLFFGSGTQLSVL.